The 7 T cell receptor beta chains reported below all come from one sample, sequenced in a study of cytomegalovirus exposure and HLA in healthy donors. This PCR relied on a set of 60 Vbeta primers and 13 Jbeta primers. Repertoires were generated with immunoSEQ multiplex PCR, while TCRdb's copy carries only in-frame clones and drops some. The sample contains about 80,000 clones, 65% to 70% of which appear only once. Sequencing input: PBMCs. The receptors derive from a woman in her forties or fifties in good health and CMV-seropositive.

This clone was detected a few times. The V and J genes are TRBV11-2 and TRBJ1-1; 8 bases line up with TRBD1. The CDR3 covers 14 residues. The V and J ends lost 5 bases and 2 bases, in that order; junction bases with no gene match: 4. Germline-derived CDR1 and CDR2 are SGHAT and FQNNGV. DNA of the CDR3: TGTGCCAGCAGCCCCGGACAGGGCAACACTGAAGCTTTCTTT. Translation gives CASSPGQGNTEAFF.

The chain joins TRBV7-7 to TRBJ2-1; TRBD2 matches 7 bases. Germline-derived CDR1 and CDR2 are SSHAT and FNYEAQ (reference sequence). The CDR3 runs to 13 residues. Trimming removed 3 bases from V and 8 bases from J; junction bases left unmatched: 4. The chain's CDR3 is CASSLTGGYEQFF. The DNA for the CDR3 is TGTGCCAGCAGCTTGACGGGGGGTTATGAGCAGTTCTTC.

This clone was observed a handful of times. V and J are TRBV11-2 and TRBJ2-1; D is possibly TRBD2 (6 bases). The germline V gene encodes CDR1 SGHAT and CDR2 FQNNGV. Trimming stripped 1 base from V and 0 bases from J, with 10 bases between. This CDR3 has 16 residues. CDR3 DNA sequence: TGTGCCAGCAGCTTAGTCGGCGGGACCTCCTACAATGAGCAGTTCTTC. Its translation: CASSLVGGTSYNEQFF.

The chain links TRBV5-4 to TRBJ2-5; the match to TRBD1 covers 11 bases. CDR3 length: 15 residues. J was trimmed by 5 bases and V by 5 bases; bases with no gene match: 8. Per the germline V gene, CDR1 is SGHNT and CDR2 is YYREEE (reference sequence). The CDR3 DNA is TGTGCCAGCAGTATGGACAGGGGGCGTGGGGAGACCCAGTACTTC. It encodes CASSMDRGRGETQYF.

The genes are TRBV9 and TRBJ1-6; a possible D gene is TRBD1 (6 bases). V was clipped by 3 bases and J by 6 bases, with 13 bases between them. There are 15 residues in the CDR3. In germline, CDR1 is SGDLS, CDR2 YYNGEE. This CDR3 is CASSASGTLNSPLHF. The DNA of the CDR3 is TGTGCCAGCAGCGCCTCCGGGACACTTAATTCACCCCTCCACTTT.

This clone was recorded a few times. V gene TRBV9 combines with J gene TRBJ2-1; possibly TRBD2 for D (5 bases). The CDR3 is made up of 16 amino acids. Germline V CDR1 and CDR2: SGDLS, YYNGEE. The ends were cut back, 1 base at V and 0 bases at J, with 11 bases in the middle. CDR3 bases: TGTGCCAGCAGCGTAAACCTGGGGAGCTCCTACAATGAGCAGTTCTTC. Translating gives CASSVNLGSSYNEQFF. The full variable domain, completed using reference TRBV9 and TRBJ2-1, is DSGVTQTPKHLITATGQRVTLRCSPRSGDLSVYWYQQSLDQGLQFLIQYYNGEERAKGNILERFSAQQFPDLHSELNLSSLELGDSALYFCASSVNLGSSYNEQFFGPGTRLTVL.

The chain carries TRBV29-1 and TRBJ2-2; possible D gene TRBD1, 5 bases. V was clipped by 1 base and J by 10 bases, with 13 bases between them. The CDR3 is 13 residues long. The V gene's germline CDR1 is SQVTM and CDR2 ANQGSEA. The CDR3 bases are TGCAGCGTTGAAGTCCAGGGCGCCGAGGAGCTGTTTTTT. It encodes CSVEVQGAEELFF.